This is a list of T cell receptor beta chains from one sample in a study of Graves' ophthalmopathy and Graves' hyperthyroidism. TCRdb recomputed calls from the multiplex PCR reads with MiXCR, one row per CDR3 protein. The table includes more than 1,000,000 distinct CDR3 sequences, less than 45% detected once. Sequencing was carried out using peripheral blood or thyroid tissue (not recorded which). These receptors were collected from an adult man with Graves' hyperthyroidism. Both conserved end residues are part of each CDR3. Fields, in order: CDR3 protein, CDR3 DNA, J gene, D gene, V gene, clone size. The D gene is left open where the match is weak. Clone size, where shown, is once, few, many, or a class for clones that have expanded.

CDR3: CASGRGGPGQAEFWPQHF
DNA: TGTGCCAGCGGCAGGGGGGGGCCGGGACAGGCAGAATTTTGGCCCCAGCATTTT
J: TRBJ1-5
D: TRBD1
V: TRBV4-2
size: .

CDR3: CASSRTGQGNSPLHF
DNA: TGTGCCAGCAGCCGAACGGGACAGGGCAATTCACCCCTCCACTTT
J: TRBJ1-6
D: TRBD1
V: TRBV3-1
size: few

CDR3: CAISSLWPQNYEQYF
DNA: TGTGCCATCAGTTCCCTGTGGCCGCAAAACTACGAGCAGTACTTC
J: TRBJ2-7
D: .
V: TRBV25-1
size: .

CDR3: CASSFTYQETQYF
DNA: TGTGCCAGCAGCTTTACGTACCAAGAGACCCAGTACTTC
J: TRBJ2-5
D: .
V: TRBV7-8
size: many

CDR3: CAISEPQGQAFF
DNA: TGTGCCATCAGTGAGCCACAGGGGCAGGCTTTCTTT
J: TRBJ1-1
D: TRBD1
V: TRBV10-3
size: .

CDR3: CASSLYGDGTGELFF
DNA: TGTGCCAGCAGCTTATACGGGGACGGCACCGGGGAGCTGTTTTTT
J: TRBJ2-2
D: .
V: TRBV7-3
size: many

CDR3: CASPSTLPNTEAFF
DNA: TGCGCCAGCCCCTCCACCCTACCGAACACTGAAGCTTTCTTT
J: TRBJ1-1
D: .
V: TRBV5-1
size: .

CDR3: CASSQDLAESYEQYF
DNA: TGCGCCAGCAGCCAAGACCTAGCAGAGTCCTACGAGCAGTACTTC
J: TRBJ2-7
D: .
V: TRBV4-1
size: many

CDR3: CASTFVTGGSTGELFF
DNA: TGTGCCAGTACTTTCGTAACAGGGGGCAGTACCGGGGAGCTGTTTTTT
J: TRBJ2-2
D: TRBD1
V: TRBV19
size: many

CDR3: CASSVVGTGGSPLHF
DNA: TGTGCCAGCAGCGTAGTCGGGACAGGGGGTTCACCCCTCCACTTT
J: TRBJ1-6
D: TRBD1
V: TRBV9
size: few

CDR3: CASSPKSSPTGYLYGYTF
DNA: TGTGCCAGCAGCCCGAAATCCAGTCCGACAGGGTACCTCTATGGCTACACCTTC
J: TRBJ1-2
D: TRBD1
V: TRBV7-9
size: .

CDR3: CATSVRASMNTEAFF
DNA: TGTGCCACCTCAGTGAGGGCCTCCATGAACACTGAAGCTTTCTTT
J: TRBJ1-1
D: .
V: TRBV10-3
size: few

CDR3: CASKAPGQGSNVLTF
DNA: TGTGCCAGCAAAGCACCGGGACAGGGTTCCAACGTCCTGACTTTC
J: TRBJ2-6
D: TRBD1
V: TRBV12-3/TRBV12-4
size: few

CDR3: CASTKGLREKLFF
DNA: TGTGCCAGCACAAAGGGGCTCCGTGAAAAACTGTTTTTT
J: TRBJ1-4
D: .
V: TRBV2
size: many

CDR3: CASGSRAGTEAFF
DNA: TGTGCCAGCGGCTCACGCGCCGGCACTGAAGCTTTCTTT
J: TRBJ1-1
D: .
V: TRBV11-1
size: .

CDR3: CASSVGGRPSDEQYF
DNA: TGTGCCAGCAGCGTAGGAGGCAGGCCCTCGGACGAGCAGTACTTC
J: TRBJ2-7
D: .
V: TRBV9
size: many

CDR3: CASSYGTKYEQYF
DNA: TGTGCCAGCAGTTATGGGACAAAGTACGAGCAGTACTTC
J: TRBJ2-7
D: .
V: TRBV6-2/TRBV6-3
size: .

CDR3: CASSVEPGLSALNYGYTF
DNA: TGCGCCAGCAGCGTCGAACCGGGCCTATCCGCCTTAAACTATGGCTACACCTTC
J: TRBJ1-2
D: .
V: TRBV5-1
size: .

CDR3: CASSGKGSYEQYF
DNA: TGCGCCAGCAGTGGGAAGGGAAGCTACGAGCAGTACTTC
J: TRBJ2-7
D: .
V: TRBV10-2
size: .

CDR3: CASSDRINEQYF
DNA: TGTGCCAGTTCTGACAGGATCAACGAGCAGTACTTC
J: TRBJ2-7
D: .
V: TRBV19
size: many

CDR3: CASSTRTGHITGYTF
DNA: TGTGCCAGCAGCACCCGGACAGGGCATATAACTGGCTACACCTTC
J: TRBJ1-2
D: TRBD1
V: TRBV9
size: few

CDR3: CASSFLGGSNQPQHF
DNA: TGTGCCAGTAGTTTTTTAGGGGGGTCCAATCAGCCCCAGCATTTT
J: TRBJ1-5
D: .
V: TRBV19
size: many

CDR3: CASSPGGQGF
DNA: TGTGCCAGCTCACCAGGGGGACAGGGCTTC
J: TRBJ2-5
D: TRBD1
V: TRBV2
size: .

CDR3: CASSQTRDSYGYTF
DNA: TGTGCCAGCAGCCAGACTCGGGACAGCTATGGCTACACCTTC
J: TRBJ1-2
D: TRBD1
V: TRBV27
size: .

CDR3: CSAPPLGGGNTGELFF
DNA: TGCAGTGCGCCCCCTCTTGGTGGGGGGAACACCGGGGAGCTGTTTTTT
J: TRBJ2-2
D: .
V: TRBV20-1
size: few

CDR3: CSAGTVDSYEQYF
DNA: TGCAGTGCTGGGACCGTTGACTCCTACGAGCAGTACTTC
J: TRBJ2-7
D: .
V: TRBV20-1
size: few

CDR3: CSPDWRETQYF
DNA: TGCAGTCCCGACTGGCGGGAGACCCAGTACTTC
J: TRBJ2-5
D: .
V: TRBV20-1
size: .

CDR3: CASRDRSTNYEQYF
DNA: TGTGCCAGCAGGGACAGATCCACAAACTACGAGCAGTACTTC
J: TRBJ2-7
D: .
V: TRBV2
size: few

CDR3: CASSLFSGGQETQYF
DNA: TGTGCCAGCAGCTTATTTTCGGGAGGGCAAGAGACCCAGTACTTC
J: TRBJ2-5
D: TRBD2
V: TRBV7-6
size: many

CDR3: CSARKTGGSTGELFF
DNA: TGCAGTGCTAGAAAGACAGGGGGTAGCACCGGGGAGCTGTTTTTT
J: TRBJ2-2
D: TRBD1
V: TRBV20-1
size: once

CDR3: CSVMAPGQETQYF
DNA: TGCAGCGTGATGGCGCCGGGACAAGAGACCCAGTACTTC
J: TRBJ2-5
D: .
V: TRBV29-1
size: .

CDR3: CASSLGGSEPRHF
DNA: TGTGCCAGCAGCTTAGGAGGGTCCGAGCCACGGCATTTT
J: TRBJ1-5
D: .
V: TRBV11-2
size: .

CDR3: CASNEDGNQPQHF
DNA: TGCGCCAGCAACGAGGACGGAAATCAGCCCCAGCATTTT
J: TRBJ1-5
D: .
V: TRBV5-1
size: .

CDR3: CASSRLSLDDYGYTF
DNA: TGCGCCAGCAGCCGACTATCGTTGGACGACTATGGCTACACCTTC
J: TRBJ1-2
D: .
V: TRBV5-1
size: few

CDR3: CSVAGGAGGELFF
DNA: TGCAGCGTTGCAGGGGGCGCGGGCGGGGAGCTGTTTTTT
J: TRBJ2-2
D: TRBD1
V: TRBV29-1
size: .

CDR3: CATSRDSGALGETQYF
DNA: TGTGCCACCAGCAGAGATAGTGGTGCACTCGGAGAGACCCAGTACTTC
J: TRBJ2-5
D: .
V: TRBV15
size: many

CDR3: CSARTGQGNSPLHF
DNA: TGCAGTGCCCGGACGGGACAGGGGAATTCACCCCTCCACTTT
J: TRBJ1-6
D: TRBD1
V: TRBV20-1
size: many

CDR3: CASTPKWAETQYF
DNA: TGTGCCAGCACCCCAAAGTGGGCGGAGACCCAGTACTTC
J: TRBJ2-5
D: .
V: TRBV25-1
size: .

CDR3: CASSLTGTRQETQYF
DNA: TGTGCCAGCAGCCTAACCGGGACACGTCAAGAGACCCAGTACTTC
J: TRBJ2-5
D: .
V: TRBV5-4
size: .

CDR3: CSVWRDGGYGYTF
DNA: TGCAGCGTTTGGCGGGACGGGGGCTATGGCTACACCTTC
J: TRBJ1-2
D: .
V: TRBV29-1
size: .